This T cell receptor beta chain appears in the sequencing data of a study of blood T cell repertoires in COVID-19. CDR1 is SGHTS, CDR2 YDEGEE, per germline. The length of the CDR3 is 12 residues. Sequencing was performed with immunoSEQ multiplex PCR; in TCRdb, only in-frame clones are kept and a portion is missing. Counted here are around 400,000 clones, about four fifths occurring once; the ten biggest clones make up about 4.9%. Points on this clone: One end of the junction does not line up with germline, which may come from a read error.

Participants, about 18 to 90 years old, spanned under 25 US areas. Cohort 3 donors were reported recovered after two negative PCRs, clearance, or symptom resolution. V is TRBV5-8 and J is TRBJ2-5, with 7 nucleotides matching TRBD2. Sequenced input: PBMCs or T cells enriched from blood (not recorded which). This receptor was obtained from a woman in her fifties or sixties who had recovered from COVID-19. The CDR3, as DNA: TGTGCCGGCAGCTGGGGGGGAGGGACCCAGTACTTC. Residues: CAGSWGGGTQYF.